A single sample gave rise to the 20 T cell receptor beta chains below, sequenced in a study of healthy donors' naive CD4 and CD8 T cells (dated by TCRdb to about 2015). TCRdb shows the sequencer as 454 GS FLX Titanium. TCR libraries were built from about 500 ng of total RNA with a previously published linear amplification protocol. TCRdb's own reprocessing of the public reads used fastp at Q25 and MiXCR and kept productive beta chains. A single entry per CDR3 protein holds the most common genes and DNA from its merged rows. For this sample the table gives approximately 180,000 distinct CDR3 sequences, of which about four fifths were detected only once. 2% to 2.5% of the sample is taken by the ten largest. Sequenced material: naive CD4+ and CD8+ T cells sorted from blood, pooled from several donors. The meaning of the sample's cell subset or site label: FACS-sorted naive CD4+ (CD45RO-CD45RA+) and naive CD8+ (CD45RA+CD27bright) T cells. Every receptor here comes from a pool of human donors in good health; the sample pools cells from several healthy donors.

This clonotype came up a few times. This rearrangement joins TRBV19 to TRBJ2-7; D might be TRBD2 (5 bases). From germline, CDR1 is LNHDA and CDR2 SQIVND (reference sequence). This CDR3 is 15 amino acids long. V was trimmed by 3 bases and J by 1 base, leaving 13 bases between them. The CDR3 sequence: CASSIVGMESYEQYF. The DNA for the CDR3 is TGTGCCAGTAGTATTGTCGGGATGGAGTCCTACGAGCAGTACTTC.

The J gene is TRBJ2-6, the V gene TRBV29-1; D is possibly TRBD1 or TRBD2 (5 bases each). Germline lookup yields CDR1 SQVTM and CDR2 ANQGSEA. The CDR3 consists of 16 residues. V lost 4 bases to trimming and J lost 4 bases, with 17 bases between them. The DNA of the CDR3 is TGCAGCGTTGCTGTGAGGGGCTATGCCGGGGCCAACGTCCTGACTTTC. It yields the protein CSVAVRGYAGANVLTF.

CDR3 loop: CSVWTAYEQFF. The CDR3 DNA reads as TGCAGCGTTTGGACAGCCTATGAGCAGTTCTTC. The chain uses TRBV29-1 and TRBJ2-1, with D possibly TRBD1 on 6 matching bases. Looked up from germline, CDR1 is SQVTM and CDR2 is ANQGSEA. The CDR3 length is 11 residues. V was pared by 5 bases and J by 8 bases, with 10 bases between.

V gene TRBV4-3 combines with J gene TRBJ2-5, with D perhaps TRBD2 (5 bases). Trimming left V 0 bases short and J 7 bases short, with 18 bases between. The CDR3 sequence is 16 residues long. The V gene's germline CDR1 is LGHNA and CDR2 YSLEER. The CDR3 is CASSQDRYSNGRTQYF. Written as DNA, the CDR3 is TGCGCCAGCAGCCAAGACAGGTACTCCAATGGGAGGACCCAGTACTTC.

The chain links TRBV29-1 to TRBJ1-2; the D gene is possibly TRBD1 (6 bases). Germline V CDR1 and CDR2: SQVTM, ANQGSEA. Trimming pared 4 bases from V and 6 bases from J, leaving 12 bases between. This CDR3 comprises 12 residues. Here the CDR3 reads CSVAPGANGYTF. CDR3 DNA: TGCAGCGTTGCCCCGGGGGCTAATGGCTACACCTTC.

J is TRBJ2-1 and V is TRBV7-2; TRBD2 matches at 7 bases. The CDR3 has 14 amino acids. Germline-derived CDR1 and CDR2 are SGHTA and FQGNSA. Unmatched junction bases numbered 2, after V lost 2 bases and J lost 4 bases. CDR3 amino acids: CASSLRGVYNEQFF. CDR3 nucleotide sequence: TGTGCCAGCAGCTTACGGGGGGTTTACAATGAGCAGTTCTTC.

The chain has TRBV5-1 and TRBJ2-7; 7 nucleotides align to TRBD2. Germline values: CDR1 SGHRS, CDR2 YFSETQ. Trimming at V came to 0 bases and at J to 5 bases, leaving 5 bases not matched to a gene. The CDR3 loop spans 14 amino acids. The CDR3 DNA reads TGCGCCAGCAGCTTGGTTGCGGGAGTAAACGAGCAGTACTTC. It codes for CASSLVAGVNEQYF.

This chain links TRBV11-1 with TRBJ2-3; D may be TRBD2 (6 bases). Trimming stripped 2 bases from V and 4 bases from J, with 13 bases between. Germline loops: CDR1 SGHAT, CDR2 FQDESV (reference sequence). This CDR3 region has 15 residues. The CDR3 DNA follows: TGTGCCAGCAGCTTACGGCGGGATACCCCAGATACGCAGTATTTT. This codes for CASSLRRDTPDTQYF.

The rearrangement joins TRBV2 to TRBJ1-2; 8 positions match TRBD1. Germline values: CDR1 SNHLY, CDR2 FYNNEI. V lost 10 bases to trimming and J lost 4 bases; unmatched junction nucleotides: 5. CDR3 length: 12 amino acids. The CDR3 sequence is CATGTGVYGYTF. CDR3 coding DNA: TGTGCCACTGGGACAGGCGTCTATGGCTACACCTTC.

This chain links TRBV6-6 with TRBJ2-5; 7 nucleotides agree with TRBD2. The CDR3 covers 16 residues. Germline CDR1 is MNHNY and CDR2 is SVGAGI (reference sequence). The V segment lost 0 bases and the J segment 0 bases; nucleotides outside the gene matches: 4. The CDR3 nucleotides are TGTGCCAGCAGTTACTCGGTGAGCGGGAACCAAGAGACCCAGTACTTC. Protein product: CASSYSVSGNQETQYF.

The rearrangement links TRBV29-1 to TRBJ2-3, with a possible D match to TRBD1 (7 bases). This CDR3 has 14 amino acids. The germline V gene encodes CDR1 SQVTM and CDR2 ANQGSEA. The V end lost 4 bases, the J end lost 4 bases, and 15 bases lay between the germline ends. CDR3 nucleotides: TGCAGCGTTGTAGGGCAGGGGGGCGCAGATACGCAGTATTTT. Its protein product is CSVVGQGGADTQYF.

This chain uses TRBV29-1 with TRBJ2-7; the match to TRBD1 covers 7 bases. The trim removed 1 base at V and 1 base at J, leaving 10 bases unmatched. The germline CDR1 and CDR2 sequences are SQVTM and ANQGSEA. CDR3 length: 16 residues. CDR3: CSVEGTGTAKSYEQYF. CDR3 in DNA: TGCAGCGTTGAAGGCACCGGGACAGCGAAATCCTACGAGCAGTACTTC.

The gene calls are TRBV2 and TRBJ2-7, with TRBD2 as a possible D gene (5 bases). There are 14 residues in the CDR3. Trimming stripped 7 bases from V and 4 bases from J, with 17 bases between. Germline CDR1 SNHLY, CDR2 FYNNEI. CDR3 DNA: TGTGCCAGCAAAAGGAATATCGGGGTTTACGAGCAGTACTTC. The encoded protein is CASKRNIGVYEQYF.

CDR3 sequence reads: CASSYGERQETQYF. The CDR3 DNA sequence: TGTGCCAGCAGTTACGGGGAGCGGCAAGAGACCCAGTACTTC. The chain carries TRBV6-5 and TRBJ2-5; D may be TRBD2 (5 bases). V dropped 2 bases and J dropped 2 bases, with 9 bases sitting between them. Germline CDR1 and CDR2: MNHEY and SVGAGI. This CDR3 is 14 amino acids long.

V usage is TRBV29-1 and J usage is TRBJ1-1; D remains unclear. Trimming pared 3 bases from V and 10 bases from J, leaving 18 bases between. Germline-derived CDR1 and CDR2 are SQVTM and ANQGSEA. The length of the CDR3 is 13 residues. The chain's CDR3 is CSVEWQTPWVAFF. CDR3 nucleotide sequence: TGCAGCGTTGAGTGGCAGACTCCCTGGGTAGCTTTCTTT.

The chain combines TRBV19 with TRBJ1-2; no reliable D call. The CDR3 runs 13 residues. The V gene's germline CDR1 is LNHDA and CDR2 SQIVND (reference sequence). Between the trimmed V and J ends, which lost 6 bases and 0 bases, there was a span of 8 bases. This chain's CDR3 is CASSPYANYGYTF. Here the CDR3 DNA reads TGTGCCAGTAGCCCCTACGCTAACTATGGCTACACCTTC.

This rearrangement joins TRBV29-1 to TRBJ2-3; D is unclear. Germline V gene sequence: CDR1 SQVTM, CDR2 ANQGSEA. Trimming removed 2 bases at V and 9 bases at J, with 21 bases between. This CDR3 comprises 15 residues. CDR3 loop: CSVEITTHSTGTQYF. In DNA, the CDR3 is TGCAGCGTTGAAATCACCACTCACTCTACGGGCACGCAGTATTTT.

This clonotype was counted between two and nine times. This chain joins TRBV29-1 and TRBJ2-7; 7 positions agree with TRBD1. This CDR3 is built from 12 residues. In germline, CDR1 is SQVTM, CDR2 ANQGSEA. Trimming removed 7 bases from V and 5 bases from J; junction bases left unmatched: 8. The CDR3 loop reads CSAIDRAHEQYF. The CDR3 nucleotides are TGCAGCGCGATTGACAGGGCCCACGAGCAGTACTTC.

The V and J genes are TRBV19 and TRBJ1-5, with D possibly being TRBD1 (6 bases). CDR1 LNHDA and CDR2 SQIVND come from the germline V gene (reference sequence). This CDR3 has 16 residues. Trimming stripped 7 bases from V and 5 bases from J, with 21 bases between. The CDR3 is CASTPRASGTHQPQHF. The CDR3 coding sequence is TGTGCCAGTACTCCCAGGGCCTCCGGGACACATCAGCCCCAGCATTTT.

This clonotype was seen a single time. The genes are TRBV13 and TRBJ1-1; TRBD1 is a possible D gene (5 bases). The CDR3 totals 16 residues. CDR1 and CDR2 (germline): PRHDT, FYEKMQ (reference sequence). V lost 4 bases, J lost 3 bases, and 18 bases lay in between. CDR3 DNA sequence: TGTGCCAGCAGCTGGGAAGGATGGCGGGGCCACACTGAAGCTTTCTTT. This codes for CASSWEGWRGHTEAFF.